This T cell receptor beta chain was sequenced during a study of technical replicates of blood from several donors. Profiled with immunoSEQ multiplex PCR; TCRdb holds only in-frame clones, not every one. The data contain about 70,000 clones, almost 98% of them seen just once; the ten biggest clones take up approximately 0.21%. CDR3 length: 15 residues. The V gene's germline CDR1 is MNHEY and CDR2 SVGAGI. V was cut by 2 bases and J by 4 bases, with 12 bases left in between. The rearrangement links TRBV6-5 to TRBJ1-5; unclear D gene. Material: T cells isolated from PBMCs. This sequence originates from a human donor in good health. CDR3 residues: CASSYVRPDNQPQHF. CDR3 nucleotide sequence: TGTGCCAGCAGTTACGTACGTCCAGATAATCAGCCCCAGCATTTT.